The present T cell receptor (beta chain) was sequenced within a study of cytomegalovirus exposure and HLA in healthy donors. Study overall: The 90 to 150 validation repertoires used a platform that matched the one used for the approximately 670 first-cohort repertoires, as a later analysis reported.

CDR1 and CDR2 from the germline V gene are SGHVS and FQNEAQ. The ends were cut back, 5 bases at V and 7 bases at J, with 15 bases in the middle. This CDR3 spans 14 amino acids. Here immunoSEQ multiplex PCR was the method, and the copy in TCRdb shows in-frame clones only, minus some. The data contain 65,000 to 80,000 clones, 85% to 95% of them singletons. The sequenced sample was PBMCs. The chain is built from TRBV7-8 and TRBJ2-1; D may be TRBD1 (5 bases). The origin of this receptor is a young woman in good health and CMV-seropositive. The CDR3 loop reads CASSPDQGWNEQFF. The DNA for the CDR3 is TGTGCCAGCAGCCCCGACCAGGGTTGGAATGAGCAGTTCTTC.